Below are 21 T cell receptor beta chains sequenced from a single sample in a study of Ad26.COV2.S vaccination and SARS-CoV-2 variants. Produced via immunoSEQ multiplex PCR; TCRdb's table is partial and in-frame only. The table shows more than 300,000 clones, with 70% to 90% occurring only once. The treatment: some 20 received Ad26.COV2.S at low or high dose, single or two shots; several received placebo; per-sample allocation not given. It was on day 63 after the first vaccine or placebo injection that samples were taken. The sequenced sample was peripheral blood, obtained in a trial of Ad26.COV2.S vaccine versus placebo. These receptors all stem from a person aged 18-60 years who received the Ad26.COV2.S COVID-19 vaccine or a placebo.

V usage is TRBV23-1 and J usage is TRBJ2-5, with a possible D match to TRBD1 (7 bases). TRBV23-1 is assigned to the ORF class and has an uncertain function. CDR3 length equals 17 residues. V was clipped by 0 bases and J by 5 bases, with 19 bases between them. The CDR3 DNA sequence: TGCGCCAGCAGTCAATCGGGAAATACAGGGGAGGCTGAGACCCAGTACTTC. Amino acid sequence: CASSQSGNTGEAETQYF.

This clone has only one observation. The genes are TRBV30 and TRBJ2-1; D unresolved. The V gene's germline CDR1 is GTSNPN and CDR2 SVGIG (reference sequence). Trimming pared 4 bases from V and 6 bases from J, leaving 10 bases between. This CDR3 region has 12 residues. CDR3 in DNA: TGTGCCTGGAATGCCATAGGCAATGAGCAGTTCTTC. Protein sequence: CAWNAIGNEQFF.

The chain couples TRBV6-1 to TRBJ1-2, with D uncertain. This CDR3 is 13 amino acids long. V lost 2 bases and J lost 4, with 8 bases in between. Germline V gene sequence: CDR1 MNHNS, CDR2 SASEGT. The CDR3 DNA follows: TGTGCCAGCAGTGAATCAGACATCTATGGCTACACCTTC. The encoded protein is CASSESDIYGYTF.

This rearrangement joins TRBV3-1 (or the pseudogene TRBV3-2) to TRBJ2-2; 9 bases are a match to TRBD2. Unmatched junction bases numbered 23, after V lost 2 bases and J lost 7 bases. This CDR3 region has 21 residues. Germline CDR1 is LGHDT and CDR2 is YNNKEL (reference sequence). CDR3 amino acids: CASSQRRVGSLAGAHGGELFF. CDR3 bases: TGTGCCAGCAGCCAAAGAAGAGTTGGTAGCTTAGCGGGGGCCCACGGCGGGGAGCTGTTTTTT.

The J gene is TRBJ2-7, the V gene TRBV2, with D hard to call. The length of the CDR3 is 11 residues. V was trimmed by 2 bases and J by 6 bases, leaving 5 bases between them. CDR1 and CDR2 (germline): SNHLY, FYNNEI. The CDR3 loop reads CASSEILEQYF. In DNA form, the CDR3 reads TGTGCCAGCAGTGAAATTCTCGAGCAGTACTTC.

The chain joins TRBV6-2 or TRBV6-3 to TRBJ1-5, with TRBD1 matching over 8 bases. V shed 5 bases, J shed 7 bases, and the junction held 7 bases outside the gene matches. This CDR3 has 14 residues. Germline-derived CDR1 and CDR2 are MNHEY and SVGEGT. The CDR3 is CASSTSGGGQPQHF. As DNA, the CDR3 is TGTGCCAGCAGTACCTCAGGGGGCGGGCAGCCCCAGCATTTT.

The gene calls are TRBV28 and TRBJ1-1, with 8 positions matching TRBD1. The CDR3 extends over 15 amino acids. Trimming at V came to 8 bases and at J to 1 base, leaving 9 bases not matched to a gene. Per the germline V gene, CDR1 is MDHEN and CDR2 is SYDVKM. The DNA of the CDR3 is TGTGCCAGCGAGGTACCGGGACAGGAGAACACTGAAGCTTTCTTT. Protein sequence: CASEVPGQENTEAFF.

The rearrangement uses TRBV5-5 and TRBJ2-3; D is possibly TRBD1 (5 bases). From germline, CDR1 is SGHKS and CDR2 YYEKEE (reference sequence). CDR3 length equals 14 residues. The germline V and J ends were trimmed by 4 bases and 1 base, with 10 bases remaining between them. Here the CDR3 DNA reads TGTGCCAGCAGCACGGTGACAGGCACAGATACGCAGTATTTT. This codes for CASSTVTGTDTQYF.

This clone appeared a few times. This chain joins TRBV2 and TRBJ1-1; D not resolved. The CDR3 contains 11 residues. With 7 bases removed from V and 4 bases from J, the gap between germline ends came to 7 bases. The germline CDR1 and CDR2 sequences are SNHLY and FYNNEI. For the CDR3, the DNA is TGTGCCAGCACTTGGTTCACTGAAGCTTTCTTT. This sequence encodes CASTWFTEAFF.

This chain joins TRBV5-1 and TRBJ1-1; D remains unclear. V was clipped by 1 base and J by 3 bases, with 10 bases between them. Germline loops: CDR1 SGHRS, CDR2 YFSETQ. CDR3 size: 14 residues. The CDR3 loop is CASSLFEAHTEAFF. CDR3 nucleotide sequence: TGCGCCAGCAGCTTGTTTGAGGCGCACACTGAAGCTTTCTTT.

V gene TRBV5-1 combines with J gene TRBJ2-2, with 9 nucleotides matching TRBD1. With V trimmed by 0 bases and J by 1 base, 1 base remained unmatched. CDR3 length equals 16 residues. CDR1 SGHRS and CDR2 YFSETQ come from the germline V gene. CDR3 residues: CASSLGGQGNTGELFF. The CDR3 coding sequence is TGCGCCAGCAGCTTGGGGGGACAGGGGAACACCGGGGAGCTGTTTTTT.

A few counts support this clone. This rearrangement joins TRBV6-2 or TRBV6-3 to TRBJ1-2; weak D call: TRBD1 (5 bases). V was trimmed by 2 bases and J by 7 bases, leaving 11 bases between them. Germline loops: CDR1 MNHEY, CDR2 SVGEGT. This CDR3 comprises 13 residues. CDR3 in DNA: TGTGCCAGCAGTTACCAGGGCGCGGCTGGCTACACCTTC. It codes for CASSYQGAAGYTF.

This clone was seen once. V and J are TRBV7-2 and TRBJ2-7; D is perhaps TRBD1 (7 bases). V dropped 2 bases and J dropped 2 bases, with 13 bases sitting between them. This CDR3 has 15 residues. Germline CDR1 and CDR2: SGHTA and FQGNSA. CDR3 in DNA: TGTGCCAGCAGCTTACGGTCAGGGGGGCCCTACGAGCAGTACTTC. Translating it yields CASSLRSGGPYEQYF.

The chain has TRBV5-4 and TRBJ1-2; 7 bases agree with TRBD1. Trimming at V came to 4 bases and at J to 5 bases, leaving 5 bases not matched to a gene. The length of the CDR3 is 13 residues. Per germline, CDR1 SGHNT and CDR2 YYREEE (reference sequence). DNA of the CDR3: TGTGCCAGCAGCGCGGACAGGACTTATGGCTACACCTTC. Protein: CASSADRTYGYTF.

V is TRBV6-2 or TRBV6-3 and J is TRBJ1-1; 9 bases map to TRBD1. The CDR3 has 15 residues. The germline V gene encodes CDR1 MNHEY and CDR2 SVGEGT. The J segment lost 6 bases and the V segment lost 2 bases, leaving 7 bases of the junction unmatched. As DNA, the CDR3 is TGTGCCAGCAGTTACGGGGACAGGGAATGGGCTGAAGCTTTCTTT. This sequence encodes CASSYGDREWAEAFF.

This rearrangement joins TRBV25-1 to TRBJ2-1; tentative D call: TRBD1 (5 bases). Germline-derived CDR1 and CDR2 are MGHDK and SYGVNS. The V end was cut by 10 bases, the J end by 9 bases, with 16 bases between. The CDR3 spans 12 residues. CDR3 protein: CATQVSDSEQFF. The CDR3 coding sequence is TGTGCCACCCAAGTCAGCGACAGTGAGCAGTTCTTC.

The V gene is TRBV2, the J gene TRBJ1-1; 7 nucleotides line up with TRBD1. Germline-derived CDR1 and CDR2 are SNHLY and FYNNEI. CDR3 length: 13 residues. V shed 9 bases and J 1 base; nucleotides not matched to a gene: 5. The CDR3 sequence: CASKGQANTEAFF. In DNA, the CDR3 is TGTGCCAGTAAAGGACAGGCGAACACTGAAGCTTTCTTT.

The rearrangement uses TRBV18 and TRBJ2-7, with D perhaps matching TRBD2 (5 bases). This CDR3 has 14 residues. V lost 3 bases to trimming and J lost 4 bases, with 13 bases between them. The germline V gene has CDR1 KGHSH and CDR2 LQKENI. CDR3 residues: CASSPRGHGYEQYF. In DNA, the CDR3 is TGTGCCAGCTCACCTCGAGGGCATGGATACGAGCAGTACTTC.

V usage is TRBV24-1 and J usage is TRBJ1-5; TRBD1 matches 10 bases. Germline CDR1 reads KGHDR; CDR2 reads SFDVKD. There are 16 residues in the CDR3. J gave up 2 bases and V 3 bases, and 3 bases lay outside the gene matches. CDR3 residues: CATSDQGQGGNQPQHF. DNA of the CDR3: TGTGCCACCAGTGATCAAGGACAGGGGGGCAATCAGCCCCAGCATTTT.

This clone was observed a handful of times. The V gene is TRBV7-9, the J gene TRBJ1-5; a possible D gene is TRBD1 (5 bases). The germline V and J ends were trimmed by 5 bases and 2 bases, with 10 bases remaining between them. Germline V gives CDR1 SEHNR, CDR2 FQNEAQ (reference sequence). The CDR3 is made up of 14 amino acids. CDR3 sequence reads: CASSRDGRNQPQHF. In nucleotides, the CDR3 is TGTGCCAGCAGCCGGGACGGTCGCAATCAGCCCCAGCATTTT.

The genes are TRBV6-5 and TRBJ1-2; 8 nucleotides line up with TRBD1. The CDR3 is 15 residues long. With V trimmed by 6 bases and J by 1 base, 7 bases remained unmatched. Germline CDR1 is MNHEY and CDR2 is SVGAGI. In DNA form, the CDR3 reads TGTGCCAGCAGCTCCGCGGGACAGGATAACTATGGCTACACCTTC. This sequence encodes CASSSAGQDNYGYTF.